The source of this T cell receptor (beta chain) is a study of cytomegalovirus exposure and HLA in healthy donors. Findings of the study overall: A later analysis linked a missense DCLRE1C variant to TCR beta V- and J-gene trimming. The study recorded 160 or so TCR beta chains that were cytomegalovirus-associated. With further analysis later on, most CMV-associated TCR beta chains appeared HLA-restricted.

From germline, CDR1 is SNHLY and CDR2 FYNNEI. The CDR3 is 12 residues long. J was trimmed by 7 bases and V by 7 bases; bases with no gene match: 6. Concerning this clone: Its antigen is undetermined.

It was healthy bone marrow donors who served as donors. PCR was performed using 60 Vbeta and 13 Jbeta primers. Sequenced by immunoSEQ multiplex PCR; TCRdb stores in-frame clones only, minus some. Counted here are 250,000 to 350,000 clones, 80% to 90% occurring once; the ten biggest clones make up less than 4.5%. Sequenced material: PBMCs. The chain joins TRBV2 to TRBJ2-7, with TRBD1 matching 8 bases. This receptor was obtained from a man in his forties in good health and CMV-seropositive. In nucleotides, the CDR3 is TGTGCCAGCACGGACAGGGTGAGGGAGCAGTACTTC. This gives the protein CASTDRVREQYF. Drawing the rest from reference TRBV2 and TRBJ2-7, the complete variable domain is EPEVTQTPSHQVTQMGQEVILRCVPISNHLYFYWYRQILGQKVEFLVSFYNNEISEKSEIFDDQFSVERPDGSNFTLKIRSTKLEDSAMYFCASTDRVREQYFGPGTRLTVT.